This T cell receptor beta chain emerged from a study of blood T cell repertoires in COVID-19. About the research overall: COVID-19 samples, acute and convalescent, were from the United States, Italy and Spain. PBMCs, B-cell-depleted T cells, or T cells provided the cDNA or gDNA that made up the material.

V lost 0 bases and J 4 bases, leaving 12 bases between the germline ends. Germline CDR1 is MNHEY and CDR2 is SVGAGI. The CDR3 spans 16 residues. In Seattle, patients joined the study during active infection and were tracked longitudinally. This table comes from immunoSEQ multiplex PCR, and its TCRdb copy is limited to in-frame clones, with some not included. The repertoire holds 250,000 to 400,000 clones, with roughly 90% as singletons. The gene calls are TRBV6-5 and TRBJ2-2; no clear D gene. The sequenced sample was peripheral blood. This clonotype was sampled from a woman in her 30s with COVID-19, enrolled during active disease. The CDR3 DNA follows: TGTGCCAGCAGTTACTCGACTTTCCAGATCACCGGGGAGCTGTTTTTT. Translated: CASSYSTFQITGELFF.